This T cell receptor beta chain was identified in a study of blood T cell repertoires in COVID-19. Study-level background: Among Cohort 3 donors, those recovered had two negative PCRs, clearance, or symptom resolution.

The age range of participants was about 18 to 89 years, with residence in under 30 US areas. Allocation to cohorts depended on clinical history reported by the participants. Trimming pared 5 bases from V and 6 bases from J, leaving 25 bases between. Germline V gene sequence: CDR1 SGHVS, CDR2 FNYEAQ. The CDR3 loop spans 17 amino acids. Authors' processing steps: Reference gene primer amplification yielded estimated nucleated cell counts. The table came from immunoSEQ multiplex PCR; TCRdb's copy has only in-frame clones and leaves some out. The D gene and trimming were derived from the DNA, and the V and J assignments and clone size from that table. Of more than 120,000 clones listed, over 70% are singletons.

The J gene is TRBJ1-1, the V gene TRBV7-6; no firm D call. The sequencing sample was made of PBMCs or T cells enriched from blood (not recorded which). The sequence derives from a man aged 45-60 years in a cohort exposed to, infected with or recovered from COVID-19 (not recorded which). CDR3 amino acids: CASSTRVGFESLAEAFF. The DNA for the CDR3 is TGTGCCAGCAGCACGCGCGTCGGGTTTGAGTCTCTGGCTGAAGCTTTCTTT.